One sample yielded the 24 T cell receptor beta chains listed below, sequenced in a study of cytomegalovirus exposure and HLA in healthy donors. Both 60 Vbeta primers and 13 Jbeta primers went into the PCR. Assay: immunoSEQ multiplex PCR; the TCRdb copy retains only in-frame clones and omits some. The sample contains 200,000 to 250,000 clones, around 78% of which appear only once. The sequencing input was PBMCs. The receptors shown here come from a boy aged 5-17 years in good health and CMV-seronegative.

The J gene is TRBJ2-7, the V gene TRBV18; 7 bases map to TRBD1. CDR3 size: 13 residues. Trimming took 4 bases from V and 4 from J; bases not matched to a gene: 4. CDR1 and CDR2 (germline): KGHSH, LQKENI. The CDR3 region has the DNA TGTGCCAGCTCACACGGACAGGCGTACGAGCAGTACTTC. Protein: CASSHGQAYEQYF.

The V call is TRBV27, the J call TRBJ2-5, with 10 bases fitting TRBD1. TRBJ2-7 matches the DNA end more closely, so the J call is doubtful. The CDR3 contains 14 residues. Germline-derived CDR1 and CDR2 are MNHEY and SMNVEV (reference sequence). The CDR3 loop reads CASSPGQGAYEQYF. The CDR3 DNA reads TGTGCCAGCAGTCCCGGACAGGGGGCCTACGAGCAGTACTTC.

This chain uses TRBV29-1 with TRBJ1-5, with 8 bases identical to TRBD1. Germline-derived CDR1 and CDR2 are SQVTM and ANQGSEA. The CDR3 is made up of 12 amino acids. V was pared by 4 bases and J by 7 bases, with 3 bases of the junction left unmatched. CDR3 in amino acids: CSVGTGLQPQHF. Here the CDR3 DNA reads TGCAGCGTTGGGACAGGGTTACAGCCCCAGCATTTT.

This clone was seen just once. The rearrangement uses TRBV30 and TRBJ1-2, with D possibly TRBD1 on 5 matching bases. Per germline, CDR1 GTSNPN and CDR2 SVGIG (reference sequence). The V and J ends lost 4 bases and 7 bases respectively, with 10 bases between them. CDR3 size: 11 residues. CDR3 region: CAWIQGFGYTF. The CDR3 bases are TGTGCCTGGATTCAGGGATTTGGCTACACCTTC.

This clone was recorded a few times. The rearrangement uses TRBV15 and TRBJ2-7, with D perhaps matching TRBD2 (6 bases). From germline, CDR1 is LNHNV and CDR2 YYDKDF (reference sequence). Trimming pared 0 bases from V and 3 bases from J, leaving 9 bases between. CDR3 size: 14 residues. The CDR3 DNA reads TGTGCCACCAGCAGAGATAGCGGCCTCTACGAGCAGTACTTC. Translated, it gives CATSRDSGLYEQYF.

The rearrangement joins TRBV7-2 to TRBJ2-7; D is undetermined. The V and J ends lost 5 bases and 2 bases respectively, with 16 bases between them. The CDR3 length is 15 residues. CDR1 SGHTA and CDR2 FQGNSA come from the germline V gene. The CDR3 sequence is CASSPWAQTTYEQYF. CDR3 sequence (DNA): TGTGCCAGCAGCCCGTGGGCTCAAACGACCTACGAGCAGTACTTC.

This sequence joins TRBV5-4 and TRBJ1-2, with D maybe TRBD1 (5 bases). CDR3 length equals 14 residues. V lost 2 bases and J 4 bases, leaving 12 bases between the germline ends. Germline values: CDR1 SGHNT, CDR2 YYREEE (reference sequence). The CDR3 spells CASSLTGDRYGYTF. In nucleotides, the CDR3 is TGTGCCAGCAGCTTAACAGGTGACCGCTATGGCTACACCTTC.

This chain joins TRBV5-1 and TRBJ1-1, with D perhaps matching TRBD1 (5 bases). There are 15 residues in the CDR3. Germline V lookup: CDR1 SGHRS, CDR2 YFSETQ. Trimming took 0 bases from V and 1 from J, leaving 10 bases between them. The CDR3 DNA follows: TGCGCCAGCAGCTTGGATGGGGGGACGAACACTGAAGCTTTCTTT. This sequence encodes CASSLDGGTNTEAFF. Drawing the rest from reference TRBV5-1 and TRBJ1-1, the complete variable domain is KAGVTQTPRYLIKTRGQQVTLSCSPISGHRSVSWYQQTPGQGLQFLFEYFSETQRNKGNFPGRFSGRQFSNSRSEMNVSTLELGDSALYLCASSLDGGTNTEAFFGQGTRLTVV.

The genes are TRBV9 and TRBJ1-2; D gene uncertain. In germline, CDR1 is SGDLS, CDR2 YYNGEE. The CDR3 extends over 15 amino acids. The V gene lost 4 bases and the J gene lost 0 bases, with 13 bases spanning the gap. The DNA for the CDR3 is TGTGCCAGCAGCCCCGTGAGCTTCCCTAACTATGGCTACACCTTC. Encoded protein: CASSPVSFPNYGYTF.

This chain joins TRBV4-1 and TRBJ2-7; 9 bases line up with TRBD1. The CDR3 runs 17 residues. Unmatched junction bases numbered 10, after V lost 0 bases and J lost 4 bases. Germline V lookup: CDR1 MGHRA, CDR2 YSYEKL. The CDR3 nucleotides are TGCGCCAGCAGCCAAGATTCACCCGAACAGGGGGCATACGAGCAGTACTTC. This translates into CASSQDSPEQGAYEQYF.

V is TRBV7-9 and J is TRBJ1-1, with D uncertain. Germline-derived CDR1 and CDR2 are SEHNR and FQNEAQ (reference sequence). CDR3 length equals 13 residues. The ends were cut back, 7 bases at V and 2 bases at J, with 11 bases in the middle. As DNA, the CDR3 is TGTGCCAGCACCTCTCAGGTAAACACTGAAGCTTTCTTT. It yields the protein CASTSQVNTEAFF.

The chain employs TRBV11-3 and TRBJ2-1; D is perhaps TRBD2 (5 bases). The CDR3 totals 13 residues. Trimming shortened V by 0 bases and J by 7 bases, and 7 bases separated the two germline ends. Germline V gene sequence: CDR1 SGHNT, CDR2 YENEEA. In DNA form, the CDR3 reads TGTGCCAGCAGCTTAGAATGGGAGAATGAGCAGTTCTTC. Translated, it gives CASSLEWENEQFF.

The chain carries TRBV5-4 and TRBJ1-3; D is uncertain. This CDR3 is 13 amino acids long. V dropped 4 bases and J dropped 2 bases, with 7 bases sitting between them. Germline V gene data show CDR1 as SGHNT and CDR2 as YYREEE (reference sequence). The CDR3 coding sequence is TGTGCCAGCAGCGTGAACACTGGAAACACCATATATTTT. Amino acid sequence: CASSVNTGNTIYF.

J is TRBJ2-1 and V is TRBV7-7; 9 bases map to TRBD2. CDR1 is SSHAT, CDR2 FNYEAQ, per germline (reference sequence). The CDR3 sequence is 17 residues long. V lost 1 base and J lost 8; bases outside the gene matches: 12. This chain's CDR3 is CASSLGLGGRGTYEQFF. The CDR3 bases are TGTGCCAGCAGCTTAGGACTCGGCGGGAGGGGGACGTATGAGCAGTTCTTC.

The chain joins TRBV5-1 to TRBJ2-1, with D maybe TRBD2 (6 bases). CDR3 length equals 15 residues. The ends were cut back, 3 bases at V and 8 bases at J, with 18 bases in the middle. From germline, CDR1 is SGHRS and CDR2 YFSETQ. The CDR3 coding sequence is TGCGCCAGCAGCTATGGGACTGGGGCCAGGGATGAGCAGTTCTTC. This gives the protein CASSYGTGARDEQFF. The complete variable domain, with remaining parts taken from reference TRBV5-1 and TRBJ2-1, reads KAGVTQTPRYLIKTRGQQVTLSCSPISGHRSVSWYQQTPGQGLQFLFEYFSETQRNKGNFPGRFSGRQFSNSRSEMNVSTLELGDSALYLCASSYGTGARDEQFFGPGTRLTVL.

V gene TRBV9 combines with J gene TRBJ2-7, with D perhaps matching TRBD1 (5 bases). Germline V gene lookup returns CDR1 SGDLS and CDR2 YYNGEE. The CDR3 sequence is 15 residues long. V was shortened by 0 bases and J by 2 bases, with 12 bases between the two germline ends. The CDR3 sequence: CASSVGRQQTYEQYF. In nucleotides, the CDR3 is TGTGCCAGCAGCGTAGGGCGACAGCAAACCTACGAGCAGTACTTC.

The V call is TRBV6-5, the J call TRBJ1-3, with a weak D call TRBD1 (5 bases). CDR3 length: 15 amino acids. Looked up from germline, CDR1 is MNHEY and CDR2 is SVGAGI. V was clipped by 6 bases and J by 5 bases, with 17 bases between them. CDR3 nucleotide sequence: TGTGCCAGCAGAAACCAGGGTTTACTCCGAAACACCATATATTTT. This encodes CASRNQGLLRNTIYF.

V usage is TRBV7-9 and J usage is TRBJ1-1, with D maybe TRBD1 (5 bases). This CDR3 region has 15 residues. Deletions cut 8 bases from V and 4 bases from J, with 20 bases between. CDR1 is SEHNR and CDR2 is FQNEAQ in the germline V gene (reference sequence). CDR3 in amino acids: CASLPEGMGSTEAFF. The DNA of the CDR3 is TGTGCCAGCCTACCGGAGGGGATGGGATCCACTGAAGCTTTCTTT.

Notes on this clone: A read error may account for a junction end that differs from germline. The rearrangement uses TRBV6-6 and TRBJ1-2, with D unclear. The germline V gene encodes CDR1 MNHNY and CDR2 SVGAGI (reference sequence). The CDR3 has 10 amino acids. The CDR3 spells CASSYELALF. The DNA for the CDR3 is TGTGCCAGCAGTTACGAACTCGCCCTCTTC.

The chain has TRBV4-1 and TRBJ2-5; 9 bases are shared with TRBD2. Germline loops: CDR1 MGHRA, CDR2 YSYEKL. The CDR3 runs to 16 residues. V dropped 1 base and J dropped 2; count of bases not matched to a gene: 5. CDR3 amino acids: CASSQGRTSVQETQYF. CDR3 nucleotides: TGCGCCAGCAGCCAAGGACGGACTAGCGTGCAAGAGACCCAGTACTTC.

V gene TRBV25-1 combines with J gene TRBJ2-5; D may be TRBD2 (5 bases). The J call is in doubt because the DNA end fits TRBJ2-7 better. Germline V gives CDR1 MGHDK, CDR2 SYGVNS. The CDR3 contains 12 residues. The CDR3 bases are TGTGCCAGCAGTGAATTGGAGGACGAGCAGTACTTC. Translating it yields CASSELEDEQYF.

The chain uses TRBV7-9 and TRBJ1-1, with 7 bases identical to TRBD1. V was pared by 4 bases and J by 8 bases, with 4 bases of the junction left unmatched. CDR3 length: 12 amino acids. Germline CDR1 is SEHNR and CDR2 is FQNEAQ (reference sequence). In nucleotides, the CDR3 is TGTGCCAGCAGCTCGGACAGGCGAGAAGCTTTCTTT. Encoded protein: CASSSDRREAFF.

This chain uses TRBV9 with TRBJ2-3; 8 bases are shared with TRBD2. Per the germline V gene, CDR1 is SGDLS and CDR2 is YYNGEE. This CDR3 is built from 16 residues. The trim removed 1 base at V and 4 bases at J, leaving 8 bases unmatched. The CDR3 DNA follows: TGTGCCAGCAGCGTAAACTCGGGGGGGCTAGCAGATACGCAGTATTTT. This sequence encodes CASSVNSGGLADTQYF.

The genes are TRBV27 and TRBJ1-1; D is possibly TRBD1 (5 bases). Per the germline V gene, CDR1 is MNHEY and CDR2 is SMNVEV (reference sequence). The V end lost 4 bases, the J end lost 3 bases, and 12 bases lay between the germline ends. The CDR3 has 14 amino acids. The CDR3 region has the DNA TGTGCCAGCAGTTCACGCGGGGGGGACACTGAAGCTTTCTTT. Residues: CASSSRGGDTEAFF.